This T cell receptor (beta chain) comes out of a study of T cell responses to AZD1222 COVID-19 vaccine. TCRdb's copy holds only in-frame clones and misses some; the assay was immunoSEQ multiplex PCR. Of approximately 150,000 clones listed, 93% are singletons. The germline V gene encodes CDR1 MNHNY and CDR2 SVGAGI (reference sequence). The CDR3 totals 13 residues. Deletions cut 5 bases from V and 4 bases from J, with 12 bases between. The specimen comprised peripheral blood, sampled on day 0 of AZD1222 vaccination. The receptor was derived from an adult in good health. The chain joins TRBV6-6 to TRBJ2-7, with no clear D. CDR3 in DNA: TGTGCCAGCAGTCTCGGACCGAAATACGAGCAGTACTTC. Its protein is CASSLGPKYEQYF.